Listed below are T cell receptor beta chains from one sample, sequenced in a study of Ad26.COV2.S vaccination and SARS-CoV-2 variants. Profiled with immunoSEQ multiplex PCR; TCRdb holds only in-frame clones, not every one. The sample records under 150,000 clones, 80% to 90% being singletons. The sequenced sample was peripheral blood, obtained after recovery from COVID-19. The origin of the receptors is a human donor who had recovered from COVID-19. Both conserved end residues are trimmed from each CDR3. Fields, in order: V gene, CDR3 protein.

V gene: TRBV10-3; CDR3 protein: AISGKGSGSTEAF
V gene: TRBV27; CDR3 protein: ASSSGGAYNEQF
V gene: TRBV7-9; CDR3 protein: ASSKGGTLTDTQY
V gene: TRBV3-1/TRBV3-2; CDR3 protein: ASRRQGADNSPLH
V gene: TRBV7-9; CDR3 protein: ASSPETGPYEQY
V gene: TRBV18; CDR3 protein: ASSPASNQPQH
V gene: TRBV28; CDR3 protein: ASTRGRGTDTQY
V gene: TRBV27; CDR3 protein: ASSFPGADPPPQY
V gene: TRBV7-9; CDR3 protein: ASSLVGGGASNEQF
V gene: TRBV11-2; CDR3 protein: ASRHTGYEQY
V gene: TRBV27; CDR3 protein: ASSFQGQGAYEQY
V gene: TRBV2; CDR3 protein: ASSANSNQPQH
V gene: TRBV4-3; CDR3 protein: ASSQATGTGEQY
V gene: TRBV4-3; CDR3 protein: ASSPSYGDSYEQY
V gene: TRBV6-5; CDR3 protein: ASSPGMNEQF
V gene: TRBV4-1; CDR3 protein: ASSQGANTGELF
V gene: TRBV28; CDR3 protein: ASSSPGRGAMNTEAF
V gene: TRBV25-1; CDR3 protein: ASSELSSGNTIY
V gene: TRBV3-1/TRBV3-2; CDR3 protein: ASSRRGGRPETQY
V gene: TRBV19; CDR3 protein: ASSIGYNEQF
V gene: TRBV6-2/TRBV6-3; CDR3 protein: ASSTDSYEQY
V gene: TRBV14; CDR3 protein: ASSQEAGASYNEQF
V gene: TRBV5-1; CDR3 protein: ASSLGSYLTAPYGYT
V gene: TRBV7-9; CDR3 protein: ASSYLPGLAGLGSYEQY
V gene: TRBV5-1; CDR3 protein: ASQKGQNTEAF
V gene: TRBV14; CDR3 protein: ASSPQGWVTEAF
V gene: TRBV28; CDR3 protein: ASSLGRGYSQPQH
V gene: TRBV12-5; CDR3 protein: ASGLGQGANSPLH
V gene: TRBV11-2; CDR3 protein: ASSPGRTYNEQF
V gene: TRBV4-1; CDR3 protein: ASSQPSPRGRETQY
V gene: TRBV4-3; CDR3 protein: ASSQEVRRGSF
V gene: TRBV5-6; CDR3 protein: ASSLDLSTDTQY
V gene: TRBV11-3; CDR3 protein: ASSRQRNTEAF
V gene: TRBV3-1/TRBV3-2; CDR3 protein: ASSQADRPEKLF
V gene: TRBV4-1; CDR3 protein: ASSQVRAGVTTGNTIY
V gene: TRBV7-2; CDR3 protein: ASSPKGDQPQH
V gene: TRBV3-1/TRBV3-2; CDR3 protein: ASSHGHPRETQY